The 17 T cell receptor beta chains below all came from one sample that was sequenced in a study of tissue T cells after allogeneic stem cell transplantation. Data came from immunoSEQ multiplex PCR; TCRdb stores just in-frame clones and leaves some out. This repertoire shows tens of thousands of clones, roughly 75% found once; its top ten account for roughly 0.77%. Sequencing was carried out using sorted cells pooled from one or two spleens. These receptors all stem from a pool of C57BL/6 mice in good health.

Remarks on this clone: The germline and genes are mouse ones. The read ends 1 residue shy of where the CDR3 ends; the end is completed using the germline J gene. V is TRBV1 and J is TRBJ2-7; D is unresolved. The ends were cut back, 4 bases at V and 5 bases at J, with 15 bases in the middle. CDR1 and CDR2 from the germline V gene are NSQYPW and LRSPGD (reference sequence). The CDR3 totals 14 residues. The CDR3: CTCSGRGRRDEQYF. CDR3 bases read: TGCACCTGCAGTGGCAGAGGTCGAAGAGATGAACAGTAC.

A remark on this clone: Gene names are mouse gene names. From the germline J gene comes the end of the CDR3, since the read stops 1 residue before it. The rearrangement uses TRBV16 and TRBJ1-5, with D tentatively TRBD1 (5 bases). V shed 2 bases and J shed 5 bases, with 7 bases lying between them. The germline gives CDR1 SGHSA, CDR2 FRNQAP. This CDR3 has 13 residues. CDR3 in amino acids: CASSLLGDQAPLF. The CDR3 bases that were read are TGTGCAAGCAGCTTATTGGGGGACCAGGCTCCGCTT.

Comments on this clone: Gene names are mouse gene names. The chain's CDR3 is CGARRGSQNTLYF. CDR3 DNA, as far as it was read: TGTGGTGCTAGGAGAGGGAGTCAAAACACCTTGTAC. V is TRBV20 and J is TRBJ2-4; no clear D gene. From the germline J gene comes the end of the CDR3, since the read stops 1 residue before it. The CDR3 totals 13 residues. Germline CDR1 is GFQATS and CDR2 is STVNSAI. Between the trimmed V and J ends, which lost 2 bases and 0 bases, there was a span of 6 bases. Complete variable domain (other parts from reference TRBV20 and TRBJ2-4): GALVYQYPRRTICKSGTSMRMECQAVGFQATSVAWYRQSPQKTFELIALSTVNSAIKYEQNFTQEKFPISHPNLSFSSMTVLNAYLEDRGLYLCGARRGSQNTLYFGAGTRLSVL.

Points on this clone: These gene names are mouse names. The read comes to an end 1 residue before the CDR3 does, leaving the germline J gene to fill in the end. This chain joins TRBV16 and TRBJ1-1; maybe TRBD1 (6 bases). Germline V lookup: CDR1 SGHSA, CDR2 FRNQAP. There are 14 residues in the CDR3. Deletions cut 0 bases from V and 6 bases from J, with 11 bases between. This CDR3 is CASSLETGRAEVFF. The CDR3 DNA, read in part, is TGTGCAAGCAGCTTAGAAACAGGGAGGGCAGAAGTCTTC.

With regard to this clone: Gene names and germline match the mouse. The missing CDR3 end, 1 residue past where the read stops, is filled in from the germline J gene. The same CDR3 also results from other DNA sequences found in this sample. V gene TRBV13-2 combines with J gene TRBJ2-1; 11 positions match TRBD1. CDR3 length: 15 amino acids. Germline assignment: CDR1 NNHNN and CDR2 SYGAGS (reference sequence). Unmatched junction bases numbered 2, after V lost 5 bases and J lost 1 base. The CDR3: CASGGTGGNYAEQFF. CDR3 bases read: TGTGCCAGCGGGGGGACAGGGGGGAACTATGCTGAGCAGTTC.

As to this clone: Gene and germline names: mouse. The read terminates 1 residue before the CDR3 end, so the remaining end is supplied by the germline J gene. This rearrangement joins TRBV26 to TRBJ1-1, with 8 positions matching TRBD1. The V and J ends lost 1 base and 4 bases, in that order; junction bases with no gene match: 2. Germline values: CDR1 KGHPV, CDR2 FQNQEV (reference sequence). The CDR3 runs to 14 residues. The CDR3 bases that were read are TGTGCCAGCAGTCTGTTAGACAGGGGCACAGAAGTCTTC. This sequence encodes CASSLLDRGTEVF. The full CDR3 protein is CASSLLDRGTEVFF.

This clone showed up just a few times. Each gene name is a mouse one. The missing CDR3 end, 1 residue past where the read stops, is filled in from the germline J gene. Additional DNA sequences in this sample encode the identical CDR3. The chain joins TRBV5 to TRBJ2-7; D unresolved. V lost 2 bases and J lost 0, with 8 bases in between. The CDR3 runs to 14 residues. Germline V gene data show CDR1 as LGHNA and CDR2 as YNLKQL (reference sequence). The sequenced part of the CDR3 DNA is TGTGCCAGCAGCCAATTGGGTTCCTCCTATGAACAGTAC. Translating it yields CASSQLGSSYEQY. The complete CDR3 reads CASSQLGSSYEQYF.

Concerning this clone: All gene names here are mouse names. The read comes to an end 1 residue before the CDR3 does, leaving the germline J gene to fill in the end. The genes are TRBV1 and TRBJ1-2; D is ambiguous. The CDR3 has 14 amino acids. Germline V lookup: CDR1 NSQYPW, CDR2 LRSPGD (reference sequence). The V end lost 0 bases, the J end lost 1 base, and 6 bases lay between the germline ends. The CDR3 spells CTCSADVKNSDYTF. The sequenced part of the CDR3 DNA is TGCACCTGCAGTGCAGATGTCAAAAACTCCGACTACACC.

Concerning this clone itself: Genes and germline come from the mouse. From the germline J gene comes the end of the CDR3, since the read stops 1 residue before it. This chain connects TRBV1 to TRBJ2-3, with 11 nucleotides matching TRBD1. The germline gives CDR1 NSQYPW, CDR2 LRSPGD (reference sequence). The V segment lost 1 base and the J segment 2 bases; nucleotides outside the gene matches: 2. The CDR3 extends over 16 amino acids. CDR3 DNA (partial): TGCACCTGCAGTGCAGGGACAGGGGGCGCTGCAGAAACGCTGTAT. Its translation: CTCSAGTGGAAETLY. The full CDR3 sequence reads CTCSAGTGGAAETLYF.

On this clone itself: Gene names are the mouse ones. Read data end 1 residue before the CDR3 end; the end is taken from the germline J gene. This sequence joins TRBV15 and TRBJ2-7, with 11 bases lining up with TRBD2. The CDR3 is made up of 14 amino acids. Germline V gives CDR1 SGHND, CDR2 FRSKSL. The V segment lost 5 bases and the J segment 1 base; nucleotides outside the gene matches: 1. The CDR3 spells CASSGLGGSYEQYF. The part of the CDR3 DNA that was read is TGTGCCAGCAGTGGACTGGGGGGATCCTATGAACAGTAC.

About this clone itself: Germline and genes here are mouse. The CDR3 protein is CASSDAGGITEVFF. The sequenced part of the CDR3 DNA is TGTGCCAGCAGTGATGCAGGGGGCATCACAGAAGTCTTC. V is TRBV13-3 and J is TRBJ1-1, with 8 bases identical to TRBD1. The read ends 1 residue before the CDR3 terminus; that terminus is restored from the germline J gene. Germline V gene lookup returns CDR1 NNHDY and CDR2 SYVADS. The CDR3 covers 14 residues. V trimming: 0 bases; J trimming: 4 bases; junction bases outside the gene matches: 2.

With respect to this clone: Mouse germline and gene names are used. The observed sequence ends 1 residue before the CDR3 terminus, with the missing tail filled in from the germline J gene. The chain couples TRBV3 to TRBJ2-1, with 7 bases fitting TRBD2. V trimming: 1 base; J trimming: 3 bases; junction bases outside the gene matches: 0. Germline V lookup: CDR1 SNHLY, CDR2 FYNGKV (reference sequence). The CDR3 covers 14 residues. The part of the CDR3 DNA that was read is TGTGCCAGCAGCTTAGTGGGGGGCTATGCTGAGCAGTTC. As protein: CASSLVGGYAEQF. The whole CDR3 region reads CASSLVGGYAEQFF.

This clone has more than one count but fewer than ten. Gene names and germline match the mouse. The CDR3 extends 1 residue past the end of the read, so its final part is completed from the germline J gene. The rearrangement links TRBV15 to TRBJ2-7, with 8 bases fitting TRBD2. CDR1 is SGHND, CDR2 FRSKSL, per germline. Trimming took 4 bases from V and 0 from J; bases not matched to a gene: 2. This CDR3 spans 14 amino acids. This chain's CDR3 is CASSSGGSSYEQYF. The sequenced part of the CDR3 DNA is TGTGCCAGCAGTTCTGGGGGGAGCTCCTATGAACAGTAC.

About this clone itself: All gene names here are mouse names. The read falls 1 residue short of the CDR3 end, and the missing part is taken from the germline J gene. The gene calls are TRBV20 and TRBJ1-4; TRBD1 might be the D (5 bases). Germline CDR1 reads GFQATS; CDR2 reads STVNSAI. Trimming cost V 2 bases and J 5 bases, with 9 bases left between them. This CDR3 region has 13 residues. The CDR3 bases that were read are TGTGGTGCTAGGCCAGGGTTGAACGAAAGATTATTT. This sequence encodes CGARPGLNERLF. The CDR3 reads in full as CGARPGLNERLFF.

Points on this clone: The genes and germline here are from mouse. The CDR3 end lies 1 residue beyond the end of the read and is filled in from the germline J gene. V and J are TRBV12-1 and TRBJ2-3; TRBD2 aligns across 12 bases. CDR1 SGHSN and CDR2 HYEKVE come from the germline V gene. There are 17 residues in the CDR3. V shed 3 bases and J 0 bases; nucleotides not matched to a gene: 6. The sequenced part of the CDR3 DNA is TGTGCCAGCTCTGGGACTGGGGGGCGATCTAGTGCAGAAACGCTGTAT. Encoded protein: CASSGTGGRSSAETLY. The whole CDR3 is CASSGTGGRSSAETLYF.

About this clone itself: These gene names are mouse names. The read ends 1 residue before the CDR3 terminus; that terminus is restored from the germline J gene. V gene TRBV19 combines with J gene TRBJ2-1; D is possibly TRBD1 (6 bases). V was pared by 2 bases and J by 5 bases, with 11 bases between. Per germline, CDR1 FNHDT and CDR2 SITEND (reference sequence). CDR3 length: 14 amino acids. CDR3 DNA, as far as it was read: TGTGCCAGCAGTATGCCCAGGGGTAATGCTGAGCAGTTC. Translation: CASSMPRGNAEQF. The entire CDR3 protein reads CASSMPRGNAEQFF.

Regarding this clone: Mouse gene names apply. Sequencing ends 1 residue short of the CDR3 end; the germline J gene provides the rest. The chain recombines TRBV15 with TRBJ2-2; D tentatively fits TRBD1 or TRBD2 (6 bases each). The V gene's germline CDR1 is SGHND and CDR2 FRSKSL. V dropped 6 bases and J dropped 5 bases, with 10 bases sitting between them. The CDR3 contains 13 residues. The CDR3 region is CASREGGTGQLYF. CDR3 DNA (partial): TGTGCCAGCAGGGAAGGGGGGACCGGGCAGCTCTAC.